This TCR beta chain was captured by sequencing in a study of cytomegalovirus exposure and HLA in healthy donors. General study points: Cytomegalovirus association was assigned to about 150 TCR beta chains. A few CMV-associated chains proved CMV antigen-specific in vitro.

A note on this clone: What it binds is not known.

PCR was performed using 60 Vbeta and 13 Jbeta primers. Here immunoSEQ multiplex PCR was the method, and the copy in TCRdb shows in-frame clones only, minus some. The sample spans 75,000 to 90,000 clones; the ten largest clones claim approximately 1.4%. V dropped 0 bases and J dropped 3; count of bases not matched to a gene: 4. The CDR3 loop spans 16 amino acids. From germline, CDR1 is MNHEY and CDR2 SVGAGI. The TCR comes from a woman aged 60-75 years in good health and CMV-seronegative. Material for sequencing was PBMCs. The chain is built from TRBV6-5 and TRBJ2-3, with 9 positions matching TRBD1. The CDR3, as DNA: TGTGCCAGCAGTTACTCCGGGACAGGGAGGACAGATACGCAGTATTTT. Translation gives CASSYSGTGRTDTQYF.